This T cell receptor (beta chain) was retrieved from a study of T-cell reconstitution after alpha-beta-depleted transplantation in children (dated by TCRdb to between 2015 and 2016). For the study in its entirety: Using TCR repertoire profiling, the study followed T-cell immune reconstitution in a quantitative way in children after TCRalphabeta/CD19-depleted allogeneic hematopoietic cell transplantation.

The CDR3 numbers 15 residues from cysteine through phenylalanine. This entry keeps only the CDR3 DNA: 45 bases, framed from base 1. A remark on this clonotype: Its antigen remains unidentified. A much more abundant neighbour one base away suggests this may be a read error.

The library was generated by PCR. The run used an Illumina HiSeq 2500. TCR libraries were prepared with molecular barcoding, using unique molecular identifiers to normalize TCRbeta repertoire quantification. TCRdb handled the public reads itself, with Q25 trimming in fastp and clone calling in MiXCR, and kept productive beta chains. One record per CDR3 amino acid sequence lists the most common genes and DNA. This sample lists some 200,000 distinct CDR3 sequences; around 6.8% were detected once. 3% of the sample rests with the top ten. The sample here was PBMCs from the stem cell graft donor, taken from the stem cell graft. The clonotype originates from a human donor who donated a stem cell graft to a child with Wiskott-Aldrich syndrome. The sequence links TRBV12-3 or TRBV12-4 to TRBJ2-2, with TRBD1 identical over 7 junction bases. The nucleotides read TGTACCAGCAGTTTTGGGACAGCGAACACCGGGGAGCTGTTTTTT. This is translated as CTSSFGTANTGELFF.